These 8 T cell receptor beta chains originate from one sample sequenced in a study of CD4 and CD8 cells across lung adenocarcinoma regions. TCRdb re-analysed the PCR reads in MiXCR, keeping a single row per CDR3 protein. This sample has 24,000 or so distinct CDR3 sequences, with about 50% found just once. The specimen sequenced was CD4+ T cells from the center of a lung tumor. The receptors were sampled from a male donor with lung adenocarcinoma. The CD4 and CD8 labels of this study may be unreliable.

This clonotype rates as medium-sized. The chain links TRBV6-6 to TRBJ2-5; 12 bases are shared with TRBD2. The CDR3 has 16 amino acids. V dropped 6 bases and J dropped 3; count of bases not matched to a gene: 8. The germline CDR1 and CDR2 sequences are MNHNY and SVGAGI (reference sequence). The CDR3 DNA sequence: TGTGCCAGCAGGTCCTCGGCTAGCGGGAGGGAAGAGACCCAGTACTTC. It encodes CASRSSASGREETQYF.

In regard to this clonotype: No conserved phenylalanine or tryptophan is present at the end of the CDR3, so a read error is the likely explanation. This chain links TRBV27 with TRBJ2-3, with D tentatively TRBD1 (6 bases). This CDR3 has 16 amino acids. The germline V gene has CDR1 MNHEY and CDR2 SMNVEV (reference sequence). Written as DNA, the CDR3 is TGTGCCAGCAGTTTAATCGGGACACTCCTCACAGATACCCAGTATTCG. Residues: CASSLIGTLLTDTQYS.

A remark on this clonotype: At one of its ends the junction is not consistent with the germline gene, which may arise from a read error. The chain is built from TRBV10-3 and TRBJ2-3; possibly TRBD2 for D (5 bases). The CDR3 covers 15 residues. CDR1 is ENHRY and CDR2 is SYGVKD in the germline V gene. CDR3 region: CALGLQSGIPGKQFF. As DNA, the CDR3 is TGTGCCCTCGGACTCCAGTCCGGGATTCCCGGGAAGCAGTTTTTT.

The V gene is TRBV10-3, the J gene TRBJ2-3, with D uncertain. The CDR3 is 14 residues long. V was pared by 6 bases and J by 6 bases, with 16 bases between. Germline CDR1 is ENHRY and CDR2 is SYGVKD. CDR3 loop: CAISVEGPTDTQYF. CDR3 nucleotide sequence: TGTGCCATCAGCGTGGAAGGGCCAACCGATACGCAGTATTTT.

The CDR3 region has the DNA TGTGCGGGCAGCGAAGGCCGAGGGCAAGAGACCCAGTACTTC. Protein sequence: CAGSEGRGQETQYF. The rearrangement uses TRBV6-1 and TRBJ2-5, with a weak D call TRBD2 (5 bases). CDR1 is MNHNS and CDR2 is SASEGT in the germline V gene. CDR3 length equals 14 residues.

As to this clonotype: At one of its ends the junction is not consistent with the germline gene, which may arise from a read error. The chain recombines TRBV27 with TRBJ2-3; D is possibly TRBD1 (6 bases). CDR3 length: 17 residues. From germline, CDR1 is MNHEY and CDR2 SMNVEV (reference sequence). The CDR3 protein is CASRSGLGGRQRETQYF. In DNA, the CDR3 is TGTGCCAGCAGATCGGGGCTAGGGGGACGTCAGCGAGAGACCCAGTATTTC.

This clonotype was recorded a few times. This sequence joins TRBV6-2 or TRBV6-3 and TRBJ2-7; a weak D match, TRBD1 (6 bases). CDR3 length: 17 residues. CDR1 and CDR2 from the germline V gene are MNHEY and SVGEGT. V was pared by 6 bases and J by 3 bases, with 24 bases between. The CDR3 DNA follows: TGTGCCAGCAGACCCAACCCTATGGGACACGGACTCTACGAGCAGTACTTC. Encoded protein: CASRPNPMGHGLYEQYF.

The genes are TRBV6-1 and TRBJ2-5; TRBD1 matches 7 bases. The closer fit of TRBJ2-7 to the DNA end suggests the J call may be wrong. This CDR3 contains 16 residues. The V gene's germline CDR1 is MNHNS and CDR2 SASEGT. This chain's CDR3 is CASRVNMWDRNYEQYF. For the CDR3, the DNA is TGTGCCAGCAGAGTGAATATGTGGGACAGAAACTACGAGCAGTACTTC.